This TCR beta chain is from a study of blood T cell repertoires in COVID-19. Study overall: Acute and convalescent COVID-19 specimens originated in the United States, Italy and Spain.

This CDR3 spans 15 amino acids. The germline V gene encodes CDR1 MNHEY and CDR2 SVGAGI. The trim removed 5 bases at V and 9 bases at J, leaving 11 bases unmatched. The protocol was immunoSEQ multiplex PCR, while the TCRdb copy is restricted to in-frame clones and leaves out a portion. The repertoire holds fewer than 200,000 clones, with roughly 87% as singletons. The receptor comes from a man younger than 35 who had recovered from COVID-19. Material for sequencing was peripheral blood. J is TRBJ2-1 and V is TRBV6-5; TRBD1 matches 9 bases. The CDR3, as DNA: TGTGCCAGCAGTCCGTCCGGGACAGGGAGGAGTGAGCAGTTCTTC. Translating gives CASSPSGTGRSEQFF.